The rows below give T cell receptor beta chains drawn from one sample of a study of T cells in Graves' hyperthyroidism and ophthalmopathy. Each CDR3 protein is one row after TCRdb ran MiXCR on the multiplex PCR reads. The table has around 490,000 distinct CDR3 sequences, 20% seen once; the top ten hold around 50%. The sequencing input was blood. All receptors derive from a man aged 40-55 years with Graves' ophthalmopathy. Both conserved end residues are part of each CDR3. The D gene is left open where the match is weak.

j_call: TRBJ1-2; v_call: TRBV7-9; cdr3_length: 15; d_call: TRBD1; cdr3_aa: CASSGLTQGNYGYTF
j_call: TRBJ1-1; v_call: TRBV30; cdr3_length: 12; d_call: .; cdr3_aa: CAYNRVNTEAFF
j_call: TRBJ1-1; v_call: TRBV12-3/TRBV12-4; cdr3_length: 12; d_call: .; cdr3_aa: CASRAGPRVAFF
j_call: TRBJ1-2; v_call: TRBV11-2; cdr3_length: 12; d_call: .; cdr3_aa: CASRGKGYGYTF
j_call: TRBJ2-5; v_call: TRBV12-3/TRBV12-4; cdr3_length: 13; d_call: TRBD2; cdr3_aa: CASRRAGTETQYF
j_call: TRBJ2-7; v_call: TRBV5-1; cdr3_length: 14; d_call: .; cdr3_aa: CASGPKGGAYEQYF
j_call: TRBJ2-1; v_call: TRBV5-1; cdr3_length: 15; d_call: .; cdr3_aa: CASSPGGGTSGEQFF
j_call: TRBJ2-2; v_call: TRBV11-1; cdr3_length: 15; d_call: .; cdr3_aa: CASSLGEGNTGELFF
j_call: TRBJ1-6; v_call: TRBV12-3/TRBV12-4; cdr3_length: 15; d_call: .; cdr3_aa: CASTLWGRGNSPLHF
j_call: TRBJ2-2; v_call: TRBV30; cdr3_length: 15; d_call: .; cdr3_aa: CAWDPKRLYTGELFF
j_call: TRBJ1-2; v_call: TRBV3-1; cdr3_length: 14; d_call: .; cdr3_aa: CASSQRGHIYGYTF
j_call: TRBJ1-2; v_call: TRBV7-9; cdr3_length: 13; d_call: .; cdr3_aa: CASSSTENRGYTF
j_call: TRBJ2-7; v_call: TRBV6-2/TRBV6-3; cdr3_length: 15; d_call: TRBD1; cdr3_aa: CASSYYGTAPYEQYF
j_call: TRBJ2-7; v_call: TRBV5-6; cdr3_length: 14; d_call: .; cdr3_aa: CASTPRGGLWEQYF
j_call: TRBJ2-5; v_call: TRBV5-1; cdr3_length: 17; d_call: TRBD2; cdr3_aa: CASSWGGLAGDGETQYF
j_call: TRBJ2-2; v_call: TRBV5-5; cdr3_length: 15; d_call: .; cdr3_aa: CASSLGDRLRVELFF
j_call: TRBJ1-5; v_call: TRBV18; cdr3_length: 15; d_call: .; cdr3_aa: CASSQTEGSNQPQHF
j_call: TRBJ2-5; v_call: TRBV2; cdr3_length: 14; d_call: TRBD2; cdr3_aa: CASTTSVKGETQYF
j_call: TRBJ1-2; v_call: TRBV6-1; cdr3_length: 18; d_call: TRBD1; cdr3_aa: CASSRLRITGGANYGYTF
j_call: TRBJ1-4; v_call: TRBV13; cdr3_length: 13; d_call: .; cdr3_aa: CASSSLSNEKLFF
j_call: TRBJ2-5; v_call: TRBV6-1; cdr3_length: 14; d_call: .; cdr3_aa: CASSDGQGGETQYF
j_call: TRBJ2-7; v_call: TRBV12-3/TRBV12-4; cdr3_length: 14; d_call: .; cdr3_aa: CASSRMDGTYEQYF
j_call: TRBJ2-1; v_call: TRBV29-1; cdr3_length: 13; d_call: TRBD2; cdr3_aa: CSVVGTRDWGQFF
j_call: TRBJ2-1; v_call: TRBV18; cdr3_length: 13; d_call: .; cdr3_aa: CASSPTAGDEQFF
j_call: TRBJ2-2; v_call: TRBV11-1; cdr3_length: 15; d_call: .; cdr3_aa: CASSLYSANTGELFF
j_call: TRBJ1-5; v_call: TRBV6-1; cdr3_length: 13; d_call: .; cdr3_aa: CASRLPQGSVEHF
j_call: TRBJ2-1; v_call: TRBV6-1; cdr3_length: 12; d_call: .; cdr3_aa: CASSERGVEQFF
j_call: TRBJ2-5; v_call: TRBV12-5; cdr3_length: 14; d_call: .; cdr3_aa: CASGLVEGGETQYF
j_call: TRBJ2-2; v_call: TRBV20-1; cdr3_length: 16; d_call: TRBD2; cdr3_aa: CSARQLAGGIGGELFF
j_call: TRBJ1-1; v_call: TRBV29-1; cdr3_length: 13; d_call: .; cdr3_aa: CSVVWRTAAEAFF
j_call: TRBJ1-4; v_call: TRBV6-5; cdr3_length: 18; d_call: .; cdr3_aa: CASSSSVAHLATNEKLFF
j_call: TRBJ1-1; v_call: TRBV7-2; cdr3_length: 15; d_call: .; cdr3_aa: CASSFALGRDTEAFF
j_call: TRBJ2-7; v_call: TRBV7-9; cdr3_length: 15; d_call: TRBD2; cdr3_aa: CASSLMTSGRSEQYF
j_call: TRBJ1-5; v_call: TRBV30; cdr3_length: 13; d_call: .; cdr3_aa: CAWSLGSNQPQHF
j_call: TRBJ2-3; v_call: TRBV11-2; cdr3_length: 18; d_call: .; cdr3_aa: CASSSPKGGTAGTDTQYF
j_call: TRBJ1-5; v_call: TRBV19; cdr3_length: 16; d_call: .; cdr3_aa: CASSSRAAGANQPQHF
j_call: TRBJ2-2; v_call: TRBV2; cdr3_length: 11; d_call: .; cdr3_aa: CASSGSGELFF
j_call: TRBJ2-2; v_call: TRBV7-2; cdr3_length: 13; d_call: .; cdr3_aa: CASSLGPVRELFF
j_call: TRBJ2-7; v_call: TRBV18; cdr3_length: 13; d_call: .; cdr3_aa: CASSPSVAYEQYF
j_call: TRBJ1-1; v_call: TRBV6-1; cdr3_length: 13; d_call: .; cdr3_aa: CASRHDVNTEAFF
j_call: TRBJ2-5; v_call: TRBV7-2; cdr3_length: 13; d_call: .; cdr3_aa: CASSFVVGETQYF
j_call: TRBJ2-2; v_call: TRBV5-1; cdr3_length: 16; d_call: .; cdr3_aa: CASSRGRAANTGELFF
j_call: TRBJ2-2; v_call: TRBV20-1; cdr3_length: 14; d_call: .; cdr3_aa: CSARDPRSPGELFF
j_call: TRBJ1-1; v_call: TRBV29-1; cdr3_length: 20; d_call: .; cdr3_aa: CSVVPYPRPGQKLTNTEAFF
j_call: TRBJ2-7; v_call: TRBV4-1; cdr3_length: 16; d_call: .; cdr3_aa: CASSQVDLLSFGEQYF
j_call: TRBJ2-1; v_call: TRBV6-2/TRBV6-3; cdr3_length: 15; d_call: TRBD2; cdr3_aa: CASTATSGGAGEQFF